The rows below give T cell receptor beta chains drawn from one sample of a study of shared clonotypes between healthy human individuals. The protocol was immunoSEQ multiplex PCR, while the TCRdb copy is restricted to in-frame clones and leaves out a portion. The sample comprises over 2 million clones, 85% to 95% of which are singletons, and roughly 0.13% rests with the top ten. Sequencing was done on a sample of naive CD4+ T cells sorted from blood. Receptors were obtained from a man younger than 30 in good health. CDR3s include the opening cysteine and the closing phenylalanine or tryptophan. D genes are given only for firm matches. Clone sizes are given selectively: once, few, many, or a class where the clone is expanded.

TRBV7-9,.,TRBJ2-1,.,TGTGCCAGCGTCCGAGGGGGAAGCTCCTACAATGAGCAGTTCTTC,CASVRGGSSYNEQFF
TRBV30,.,TRBJ1-5,.,TGTGCCTGGAGTGACAGGCGGGATCAGCCCCAGCATTTT,CAWSDRRDQPQHF
TRBV5-4,.,TRBJ2-5,.,TGTGCCAGCAGCTTGGATAGCTCTGGGACCCAGTACTTC,CASSLDSSGTQYF
TRBV4-3,.,TRBJ2-7,.,TGCGCCAGCAGCCAAGATCGGACCTACGAGCAGTACTTC,CASSQDRTYEQYF
TRBV5-1,.,TRBJ2-7,.,TGCGCCAGCAGCTCACGACAGTCGGACTACGAGCAGTACTTC,CASSSRQSDYEQYF
TRBV11-2,.,TRBJ1-2,.,TGTGCCAGCAGCTGGGAAAACTATGGCTACACCTTC,CASSWENYGYTF
TRBV18,.,TRBJ2-5,once,TGTGCCAGCTCACCGAAAATGGAGACCCAGTACTTC,CASSPKMETQYF
TRBV2,.,TRBJ1-2,many,TGTGCCAGCTACGGACAGTCGGTTTATGGCTACACCTTC,CASYGQSVYGYTF
TRBV18,.,TRBJ1-1,.,TGTGCCAGCTCACCCGAAGTGAACACTGAAGCTTTCTTT,CASSPEVNTEAFF
TRBV7-2,TRBD1,TRBJ2-2,.,TGTGCCAGCAGCTTAGCTGACAGGGGCGCCTACACCGGGGAGCTGTTTTTT,CASSLADRGAYTGELFF
TRBV5-8,TRBD2,TRBJ2-1,.,TGTGCCAGCAGCTTGAGACTAGCGGGGAACAATGAGCAGTTCTTC,CASSLRLAGNNEQFF
TRBV29-1,.,TRBJ1-5,.,TGCAGCGTTGAACGTTTGGGGGAGCGGCAGCCCCAGCATTTT,CSVERLGERQPQHF
TRBV6-1,.,TRBJ2-5,.,TGTGCCAGCAACCTCTTTGGTTCTACCCAAGAGACCCAGTACTTC,CASNLFGSTQETQYF
TRBV5-1,.,TRBJ1-5,.,TGCGCCAGCAGCTTGGATGGAAGCAATCAGCCCCAGCATTTT,CASSLDGSNQPQHF
TRBV5-1,.,TRBJ2-2,.,TGCGCCAGCAGTTTGGAGCACACCGGGGAGCTGTTTTTT,CASSLEHTGELFF
TRBV6-5,.,TRBJ1-4,.,TGTGCCAGCAGTTACTCGAACGGTGAAAAACTGTTTTTT,CASSYSNGEKLFF
TRBV7-2,.,TRBJ2-7,.,TGTGCCAGCAGCGTAGACCCTCTAGTTACCTACGAGCAGTACTTC,CASSVDPLVTYEQYF
TRBV9,.,TRBJ2-1,.,TGTGCCAGCAGCGTAGCTGAGGGAGCGACTAATGAGCAGTTCTTC,CASSVAEGATNEQFF
TRBV11-2,TRBD1,TRBJ1-2,.,TGTGCCAGCAGCTTCACCGAGGGGGCCTCTGGCTACACCTTC,CASSFTEGASGYTF
TRBV5-1,.,TRBJ2-1,.,TGCGCCAGCAGCTTGCTCAGGGTCTCCTACAATGAGCAGTTCTTC,CASSLLRVSYNEQFF
TRBV18,.,TRBJ1-1,once,TGTGCCAGCTCACCCGTTGAACCCCTCACTTTCTTT,CASSPVEPLTFF
TRBV9,TRBD2,TRBJ2-1,.,TGTGCCAGCAGCGGTGAGCGGGGGGCCTTCCCCAATGAGCAGTTCTTC,CASSGERGAFPNEQFF
TRBV7-9,TRBD1,TRBJ2-7,.,TGTGCCAGCATCCGGACAGGGTCGAGCTCCTACGAGCAGTACTTC,CASIRTGSSSYEQYF
TRBV30,.,TRBJ2-7,once,TGTGCCTGGAGTGCCGGGGGCCGGATCGAGCAGTACTTC,CAWSAGGRIEQYF
TRBV5-1,.,TRBJ1-1,.,TGCGCCAGCAGCTGGGGGCCCCCTGACACTGAAGCTTTCTTT,CASSWGPPDTEAFF
TRBV5-1,TRBD2,TRBJ2-1,.,TGCGCCAGCAGCCTTTCTAGCGGGGGGGCTTCCTACAATGAGCAGTTCTTC,CASSLSSGGASYNEQFF
TRBV7-2,TRBD1,TRBJ1-2,.,TGTGCCAGCAGCCGACCCCCCACAGGGGGCTATGGCTACACCTTC,CASSRPPTGGYGYTF
TRBV6-1,TRBD1,TRBJ2-1,.,TGTGCCAGCACCTTTCAGGACAGGGGGCCCAATGAGCAGTTCTTC,CASTFQDRGPNEQFF
TRBV2,.,TRBJ1-1,.,TGTGCCAGCAGCATATTTGAAGCTTTCTTT,CASSIFEAFF
TRBV7-3,TRBD2,TRBJ2-2,.,TGTGCCAGCAGCTTAATGGCTAGCGGGTCGAACACCGGGGAGCTGTTTTTT,CASSLMASGSNTGELFF
TRBV18,TRBD1,TRBJ2-7,.,TGTGCCAGCTCACCCTACTCGACAGGGTCCGAGCAGTACTTC,CASSPYSTGSEQYF